The rows below give T cell receptor beta chains drawn from one sample of a study of control samples from healthy donors and cancer patients. Generated by immunoSEQ multiplex PCR, the TCRdb table keeps only in-frame clones and is missing some. The sample carries roughly 100,000 clones, around 90% recorded once. The material sequenced was blood. The receptors come from a man aged 30 to 39 in good health. Both conserved end residues are part of each CDR3. Each record gives: CDR3 protein, CDR3 DNA, D gene, CDR3 length, clone size, V gene, J gene. The D gene is left open where the match is weak. A clone size is listed for some rows: how often the clone was seen (once, few, many), or a class if it is expanded.

CAWSRAGTSVDEQFF	TGTGCCTGGAGCAGGGCTGGGACTAGCGTAGATGAGCAGTTCTTC	TRBD2	15	NA	TRBV30	TRBJ2-1
CASSSLGRDKSGNTIYF	TGTGCCAGCAGTTCCTTGGGCCGAGACAAATCGGGAAACACCATATATTTT	NA	17	NA	TRBV28	TRBJ1-3
CASSLVPRQGAGNSPLHF	TGTGCCAGCAGCTTAGTCCCGAGACAGGGGGCAGGTAATTCACCCCTCCACTTT	TRBD1	18	NA	TRBV7-8	TRBJ1-6
CASRWRTGNEKLFF	TGTGCCAGCAGATGGAGGACAGGAAATGAAAAACTGTTTTTT	NA	14	NA	TRBV21-1	TRBJ1-4
CASSSGRGLGEKLFF	TGTGCCAGCAGTTCGGGGAGGGGGCTGGGTGAAAAACTGTTTTTT	TRBD1	15	NA	TRBV28	TRBJ1-4
CASSLDGGGYNEQFF	TGTGCCAGCAGCTTAGACGGGGGAGGGTACAATGAGCAGTTCTTC	TRBD2	15	NA	TRBV7-7	TRBJ2-1
CASSHHRGHWGETQYF	TGTGCCAGCAGCCACCACAGAGGTCACTGGGGGGAGACCCAGTACTTC	NA	16	NA	TRBV4-2	TRBJ2-5
CASSLGSGGYEQYF	TGTGCCAGCAGCTTAGGTTCCGGGGGCTACGAGCAGTACTTC	NA	14	once	TRBV11-2	TRBJ2-7
CASSVRTGGSYNEQFF	TGTGCCAGCAGCGTACGGACAGGGGGCTCCTACAATGAGCAGTTCTTC	TRBD1	16	many	TRBV9	TRBJ2-1
CASSSSGTWNTEAFF	TGTGCCAGCAGCTCCTCGGGGACCTGGAACACTGAAGCTTTCTTT	NA	15	NA	TRBV7-9	TRBJ1-1
CASSLAVVSTDTQYF	TGTGCCAGCAGCTTAGCGGTAGTGAGCACAGATACGCAGTATTTT	NA	15	NA	TRBV7-6	TRBJ2-3